This T cell receptor beta chain came from a study of blood T cell repertoires in COVID-19. Study background: Both acute and convalescent COVID-19 samples were obtained from the United States, Italy and Spain. Nucleic acid was either cDNA or gDNA, and it came from T cells, B-cell-depleted T cells, or PBMCs.

Per the original methods: Amplification with reference gene primers provided the estimates of nucleated cell counts. This table comes from immunoSEQ multiplex PCR, and its TCRdb copy is limited to in-frame clones, with some not included. That table supplies the V and J calls and clone size; D and trimming were determined from the DNA. The sample has about 160,000 clones, roughly 85% seen once. V was cut by 0 bases and J by 5 bases, with 19 bases left in between. In germline, CDR1 is LGHNA, CDR2 YNFKEQ. The CDR3 totals 17 residues. This clone showed up just once. The sequenced sample consisted of peripheral blood. This sequence was found in a man aged 40-55 years with acute or convalescent COVID-19. The V call is TRBV4-2, the J call TRBJ1-1; D possibly corresponds to TRBD1 (6 bases). CDR3: CASSQDGGAVVGTEAFF. CDR3 coding DNA: TGTGCCAGCAGCCAAGATGGGGGCGCGGTCGTTGGGACTGAAGCTTTCTTT.